The 23 T cell receptor beta chains below come from one sample, sequenced in a study of blood T cell repertoires in COVID-19. Some clones are missing from TCRdb's copy, which holds only in-frame ones; the method was immunoSEQ multiplex PCR. The sample lists some 190,000 clones; about 83% were seen once. The source material was peripheral blood. The receptors come from a person between 70 and 80 years old with COVID-19, enrolled during active disease.

This chain joins TRBV14 and TRBJ1-1, with D possibly being TRBD1 (6 bases). Trimming removed 0 bases from V and 1 base from J, with 9 bases in between. Per germline, CDR1 SGHDN and CDR2 FVKESK. The CDR3 runs 15 residues. The CDR3 loop is CASSQERGWNTEAFF. In nucleotides, the CDR3 is TGTGCCAGCAGCCAAGAAAGGGGGTGGAACACTGAAGCTTTCTTT.

The chain combines TRBV28 with TRBJ1-1; TRBD1 matches at 7 bases. With V trimmed by 3 bases and J by 5 bases, 12 bases remained unmatched. The CDR3 has 16 residues. CDR1 is MDHEN and CDR2 is SYDVKM in the germline V gene. DNA for the CDR3: TGTGCCAGCAGTTTTTATGAGGGGGCGGGCAAGACTGAAGCTTTCTTT. Translation: CASSFYEGAGKTEAFF.

The chain recombines TRBV3-1 (or the pseudogene TRBV3-2) with TRBJ2-4; 10 nucleotides line up with TRBD2. The trim removed 1 base at V and 1 base at J, leaving 16 bases unmatched. The CDR3 covers 21 residues. The V gene's germline CDR1 is LGHDT and CDR2 YNNKEL (reference sequence). The CDR3, as DNA: TGTGCCAGCAGCCAAGTTTTCCCTGCTAGCGGGAGTGTCGGGGCCAAAAACATTCAGTACTTC. It translates to CASSQVFPASGSVGAKNIQYF.

The V call is TRBV19, the J call TRBJ2-5; the match to TRBD2 covers 8 bases. Trimming removed 7 bases from V and 3 bases from J; junction bases left unmatched: 7. Germline CDR1 is LNHDA and CDR2 is SQIVND (reference sequence). The length of the CDR3 is 14 residues. The CDR3 DNA sequence: TGTGCCAGTAAGGGAGCGGGAGAGGAAGAGACCCAGTACTTC. It yields the protein CASKGAGEEETQYF.

The rearrangement uses TRBV9 and TRBJ1-6, with D possibly being TRBD1 (5 bases). Germline CDR1 and CDR2: SGDLS and YYNGEE. The CDR3 loop spans 15 amino acids. V lost 0 bases to trimming and J lost 10 bases, with 14 bases between them. The CDR3 loop is CASSVDGTAGSPLHF. The CDR3 coding sequence is TGTGCCAGCAGCGTAGACGGGACCGCGGGATCACCCCTCCACTTT.

This chain links TRBV19 with TRBJ2-1; D is ambiguous. The CDR3 has 14 amino acids. V gave up 5 bases and J gave up 0 bases, with 8 bases separating them. Germline CDR1 reads LNHDA; CDR2 reads SQIVND (reference sequence). This chain's CDR3 is CASSRVGSYNEQFF. DNA for the CDR3: TGTGCCAGTAGTCGGGTCGGCTCCTACAATGAGCAGTTCTTC.

This clone was counted a few times. The genes are TRBV4-3 and TRBJ1-6; 8 bases line up with TRBD1. There are 15 residues in the CDR3. V lost 4 bases and J lost 10; bases outside the gene matches: 9. CDR1 LGHNA and CDR2 YSLEER come from the germline V gene. The CDR3 bases are TGCGCCAGCAGCCTTCGGACAGGGCAGGACTCACCCCTCCACTTT. This encodes CASSLRTGQDSPLHF.

The V call is TRBV30, the J call TRBJ1-1, with D possibly being TRBD1 (6 bases). This CDR3 region has 12 residues. V was clipped by 8 bases and J by 6 bases, with 16 bases between them. Germline V lookup: CDR1 GTSNPN, CDR2 SVGIG (reference sequence). The CDR3 nucleotides read TGTGCCCTCCGGACAGTAGGGGCTGAAGCTTTCTTT. Its protein product is CALRTVGAEAFF.

The CDR3 sequence is CASSVGRAGELFF. CDR3 DNA sequence: TGTGCCAGCAGCGTAGGGAGGGCCGGGGAGCTGTTTTTT. The V gene is TRBV9, the J gene TRBJ2-2; D perhaps matches TRBD2 (6 bases). The CDR3 runs 13 residues. CDR1 is SGDLS and CDR2 is YYNGEE in the germline V gene. The V gene lost 0 bases and the J gene lost 6 bases, with 6 bases spanning the gap.

Regarding this clone: A much bigger clone sits one base away, suggesting this may be a read error. V is TRBV27 and J is TRBJ1-1; D is perhaps TRBD1 (5 bases). V was clipped by 3 bases and J by 1 base, with 6 bases between them. The CDR3 is made up of 13 amino acids. CDR1 and CDR2 from the germline V gene are MNHEY and SMNVEV (reference sequence). CDR3 nucleotides: TGTGCCAGCAGTTTGACAGAGAACACTGAAGCTTTCTTT. Residues: CASSLTENTEAFF.

The chain combines TRBV27 with TRBJ1-2; TRBD1 matches 7 bases. This CDR3 comprises 18 residues. Germline V lookup: CDR1 MNHEY, CDR2 SMNVEV (reference sequence). With V trimmed by 1 base and J by 0 bases, 11 bases remained unmatched. The CDR3 region is CASSLFSRWDSANYGYTF. Here the CDR3 DNA reads TGTGCCAGCAGTTTATTCTCTAGGTGGGACAGCGCTAACTATGGCTACACCTTC.

The CDR3 reads CASMGTGKTQYF. Here the CDR3 DNA reads TGTGCCAGCATGGGTACAGGAAAGACCCAGTACTTC. The rearrangement uses TRBV6-5 and TRBJ2-5; D may be TRBD1 (5 bases). In germline, CDR1 is MNHEY, CDR2 SVGAGI. There are 12 residues in the CDR3. Trimming removed 7 bases at V and 6 bases at J, with 12 bases between.

This clone has a single count. The gene calls are TRBV10-2 and TRBJ2-7, with a possible D match to TRBD1 (6 bases). Germline CDR1 is WSHSY and CDR2 is SAAADI. CDR3 length equals 18 residues. V dropped 2 bases and J dropped 5 bases, with 25 bases sitting between them. CDR3 nucleotide sequence: TGCGCCAGCAGTGAGATCCGGGGTGGGGGCGCCGCGCGGGACGAGCAGTACTTC. Amino acid sequence: CASSEIRGGGAARDEQYF.

This rearrangement joins TRBV5-5 to TRBJ1-1; 7 bases match TRBD1. Germline V lookup: CDR1 SGHKS, CDR2 YYEKEE (reference sequence). V was pared by 0 bases and J by 5 bases, with 10 bases of the junction left unmatched. The CDR3 length is 16 residues. CDR3 in amino acids: CASSLAPRQGKTEAFF. The CDR3 nucleotides are TGTGCCAGCAGCTTGGCCCCGAGACAGGGCAAGACTGAAGCTTTCTTT.

This chain links TRBV5-4 with TRBJ1-1; tentatively, D is TRBD1 (6 bases). V was clipped by 0 bases and J by 0 bases, with 6 bases between them. The V gene's germline CDR1 is SGHNT and CDR2 YYREEE (reference sequence). This CDR3 is built from 14 residues. DNA of the CDR3: TGTGCCAGCAGCTTGGGGACAGTGAACACTGAAGCTTTCTTT. Its translation: CASSLGTVNTEAFF.

In this sample, this clone turned up once. The chain recombines TRBV6-6 with TRBJ1-5; a weak D match, TRBD1 (5 bases). Germline V gives CDR1 MNHNY, CDR2 SVGAGI (reference sequence). V was shortened by 0 bases and J by 7 bases, with 13 bases between the two germline ends. CDR3 length: 15 amino acids. The CDR3 sequence: CASSYSGGSTQPQHF. The CDR3 bases are TGTGCCAGCAGTTACTCTGGGGGGTCCACACAGCCCCAGCATTTT.

This chain joins TRBV23-1 and TRBJ1-1, with 7 bases fitting TRBD1. TRBV23-1 has ORF status, its function being uncertain. The CDR3 consists of 13 residues. V lost 7 bases and J lost 7; bases outside the gene matches: 9. The DNA for the CDR3 is TGCGCCAGCAACACGGACAGGCCACTTGAAGCTTTCTTT. Its protein product is CASNTDRPLEAFF.

The V gene is TRBV3-1 (or the pseudogene TRBV3-2), the J gene TRBJ2-3, with TRBD2 matching 7 bases. The germline V gene encodes CDR1 LGHDT and CDR2 YNNKEL (reference sequence). With 0 bases clipped from V and 4 bases from J, the junction kept 13 bases outside the gene matches. The length of the CDR3 is 18 residues. The CDR3 nucleotides are TGTGCCAGCAGCCAAGATCCGGGGTCCGGGGCGGGAGCAGATACGCAGTATTTT. It is translated as CASSQDPGSGAGADTQYF.

On this clone: The junction differs from germline at one of its ends, possibly a read error. V gene TRBV6-5 combines with J gene TRBJ2-7, with D maybe TRBD1 (6 bases). The CDR3 runs 13 residues. Germline CDR1 reads MNHEY; CDR2 reads SVGAGI. The DNA for the CDR3 is TGTGCCTGCAGTTATGCTGGGGGCGACGAGCAGTACTTC. Translated: CACSYAGGDEQYF.

This chain connects TRBV5-6 to TRBJ2-7; D is possibly TRBD2 (5 bases). V lost 3 bases and J 3 bases, leaving 16 bases between the germline ends. This CDR3 has 15 residues. Germline V CDR1 and CDR2: SGHDT, YYEEEE. The CDR3 spells CASSSSRRAFYEQYF. The CDR3 DNA reads TGTGCCAGCAGCTCCTCTCGGCGGGCTTTCTACGAGCAGTACTTC. Drawing the rest from reference TRBV5-6 and TRBJ2-7, the complete variable domain is DAGVTQSPTHLIKTRGQQVTLRCSPKSGHDTVSWYQQALGQGPQFIFQYYEEEERQRGNFPDRFSGHQFPNYSSELNVNALLLGDSALYLCASSSSRRAFYEQYFGPGTRLTVT.

This clone was seen just once. The genes are TRBV11-2 and TRBJ2-2; no clear D gene. The germline V gene has CDR1 SGHAT and CDR2 FQNNGV. The CDR3 covers 12 residues. V shed 5 bases and J shed 8 bases, with 9 bases lying between them. The CDR3 nucleotides are TGTGCCAGCAGCCCCGCGTTAGGGGAGCTGTTTTTT. Protein product: CASSPALGELFF.

This chain connects TRBV27 to TRBJ1-3, with D possibly TRBD1 on 5 matching bases. The V end lost 0 bases, the J end lost 4 bases, and 13 bases lay between the germline ends. CDR1 is MNHEY and CDR2 is SMNVEV in the germline V gene (reference sequence). This CDR3 contains 16 residues. CDR3 loop: CASSLSSGDSGNTIYF. CDR3 nucleotide sequence: TGTGCCAGCAGTTTATCTAGCGGGGACTCCGGAAACACCATATATTTT.

The gene calls are TRBV7-9 and TRBJ2-2; 8 bases line up with TRBD1. J was trimmed by 1 base and V by 11 bases; bases with no gene match: 6. Germline V gene data show CDR1 as SEHNR and CDR2 as FQNEAQ (reference sequence). CDR3 length equals 14 residues. The CDR3 sequence is CAGQGALNTGELFF. The DNA of the CDR3 is TGTGCCGGGCAGGGGGCCCTGAACACCGGGGAGCTGTTTTTT.